In its sample, the clone carrying this T cell receptor beta chain was seen many times. What it binds is unknown. The data are from a study of T-cell reconstitution after alpha-beta-depleted transplantation in children. Study-wide points: Day-60 TCRbeta diversity that was high in some patients was derived from surviving recipient T cells and thymic progenitors. By one year post-transplant, T-cell counts and diversity largely arose from T cells that were newly produced. At around two months after transplant, the alpha-beta T cells were reportedly derived from several hundred expanded clones that came from non-depleted graft cells.

Unique molecular identifiers were built into the TCRbeta library. TCRdb reprocessed the PCR reads via MiXCR and lists one record per CDR3 protein. The table lists hundreds of thousands of distinct CDR3 sequences, 6.5% to 10% of them singletons. The material was PBMCs, mostly from graft donor cells, obtained 180 days after TCRalphabeta/CD19-depleted stem cell transplant. The TCR originated in a male patient between 5 and 17 years old who had a stem cell transplant for acute lymphoblastic leukemia, so the T cells may come from the graft donor.

CDR3 nucleotide sequence: TGTGCCAGCAGCCGATTTTCGGGACCCTCATACGCTCCCTACGAGCAGTACTTC. Translating gives CASSRFSGPSYAPYEQYF. The chain is built from TRBV11-2 and TRBJ2-7; D is possibly TRBD1 or TRBD2 (5 bases each). The ends were cut back, 5 bases at V and 2 bases at J, with 25 bases in the middle. The CDR3 runs to 18 residues. From germline, CDR1 is SGHAT and CDR2 FQNNGV.